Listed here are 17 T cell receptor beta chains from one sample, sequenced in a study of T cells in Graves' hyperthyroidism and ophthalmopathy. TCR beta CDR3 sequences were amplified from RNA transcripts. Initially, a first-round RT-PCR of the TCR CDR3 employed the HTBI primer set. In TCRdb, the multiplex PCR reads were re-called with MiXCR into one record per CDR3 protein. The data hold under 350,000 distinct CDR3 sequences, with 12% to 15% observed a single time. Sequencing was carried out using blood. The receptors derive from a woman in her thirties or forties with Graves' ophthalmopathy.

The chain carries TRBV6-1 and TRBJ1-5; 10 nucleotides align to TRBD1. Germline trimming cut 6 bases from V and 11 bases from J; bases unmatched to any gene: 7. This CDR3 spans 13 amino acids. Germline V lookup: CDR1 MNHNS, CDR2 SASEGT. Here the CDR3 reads CASSPDRGLTQHF. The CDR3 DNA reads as TGTGCCAGCAGCCCCGACAGGGGGCTGACCCAGCATTTT.

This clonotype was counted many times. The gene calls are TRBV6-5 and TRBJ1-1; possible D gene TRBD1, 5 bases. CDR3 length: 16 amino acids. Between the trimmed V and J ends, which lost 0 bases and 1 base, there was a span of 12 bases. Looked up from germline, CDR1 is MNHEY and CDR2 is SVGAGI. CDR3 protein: CASSYSDRGRNTEAFF. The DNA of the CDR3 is TGTGCCAGCAGTTACTCGGATCGGGGGAGGAACACTGAAGCTTTCTTT.

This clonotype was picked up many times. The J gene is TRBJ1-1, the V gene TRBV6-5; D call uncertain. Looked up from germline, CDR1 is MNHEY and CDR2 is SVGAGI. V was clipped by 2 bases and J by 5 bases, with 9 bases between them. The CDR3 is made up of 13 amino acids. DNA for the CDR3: TGTGCCAGCAGTTACGGTCTGGAAACTGAAGCTTTCTTT. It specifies CASSYGLETEAFF.

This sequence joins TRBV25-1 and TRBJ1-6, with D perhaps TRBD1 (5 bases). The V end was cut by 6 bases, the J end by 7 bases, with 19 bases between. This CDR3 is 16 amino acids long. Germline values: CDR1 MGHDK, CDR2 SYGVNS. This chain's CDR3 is CASSLDLDSSNSPLHF. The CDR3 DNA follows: TGTGCCAGCAGCCTCGACCTAGACAGCTCAAATTCACCCCTCCACTTT.

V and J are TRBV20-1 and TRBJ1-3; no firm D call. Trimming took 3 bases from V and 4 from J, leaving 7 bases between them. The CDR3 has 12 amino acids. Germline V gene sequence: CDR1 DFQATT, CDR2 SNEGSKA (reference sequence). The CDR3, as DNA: TGCAGTGCTAGGCCCAGGGGAAACACCATATATTTT. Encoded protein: CSARPRGNTIYF.

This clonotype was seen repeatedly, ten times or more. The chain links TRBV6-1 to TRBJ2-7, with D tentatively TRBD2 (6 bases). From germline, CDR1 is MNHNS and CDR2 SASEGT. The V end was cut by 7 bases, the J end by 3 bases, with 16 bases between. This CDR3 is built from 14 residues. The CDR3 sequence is CASKEGTDVYEQYF. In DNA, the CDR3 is TGTGCCAGCAAGGAGGGGACGGATGTCTACGAGCAGTACTTC.

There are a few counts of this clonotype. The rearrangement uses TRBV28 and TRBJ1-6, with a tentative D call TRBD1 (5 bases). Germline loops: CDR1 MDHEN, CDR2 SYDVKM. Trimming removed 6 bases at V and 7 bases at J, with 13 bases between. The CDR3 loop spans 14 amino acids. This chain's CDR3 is CASSIDSINSPLHF. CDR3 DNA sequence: TGTGCCAGCAGCATAGACAGCATCAATTCACCCCTCCACTTT.

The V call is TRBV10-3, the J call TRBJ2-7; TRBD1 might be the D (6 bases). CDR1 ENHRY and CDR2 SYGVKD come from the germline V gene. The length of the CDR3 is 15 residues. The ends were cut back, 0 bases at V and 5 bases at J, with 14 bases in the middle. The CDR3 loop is CAISESKGGINEQYF. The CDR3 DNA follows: TGTGCCATCAGTGAGTCGAAAGGGGGTATTAACGAGCAGTACTTC.

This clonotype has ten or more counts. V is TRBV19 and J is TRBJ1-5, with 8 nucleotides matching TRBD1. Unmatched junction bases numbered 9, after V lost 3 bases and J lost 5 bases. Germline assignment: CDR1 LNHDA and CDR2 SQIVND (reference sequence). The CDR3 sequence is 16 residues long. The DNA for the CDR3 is TGTGCCAGTAGTATTAAAGCCAGGGGGCGCGATCAGCCCCAGCATTTT. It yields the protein CASSIKARGRDQPQHF.

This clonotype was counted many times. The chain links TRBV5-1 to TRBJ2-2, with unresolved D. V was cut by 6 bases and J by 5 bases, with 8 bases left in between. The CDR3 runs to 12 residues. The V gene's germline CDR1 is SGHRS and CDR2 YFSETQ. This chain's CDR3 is CASIAGTGELFF. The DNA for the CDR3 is TGCGCCAGCATCGCCGGGACCGGGGAGCTGTTTTTT.

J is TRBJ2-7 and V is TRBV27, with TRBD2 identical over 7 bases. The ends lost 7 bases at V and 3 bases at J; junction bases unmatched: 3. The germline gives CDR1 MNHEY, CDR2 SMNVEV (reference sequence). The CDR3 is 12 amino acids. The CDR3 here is CASKQRGYEQYF. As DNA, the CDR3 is TGTGCCAGCAAACAGCGGGGCTACGAGCAGTACTTC.

CDR3 in amino acids: CASARGGNQPQHF. The CDR3 DNA sequence: TGTGCCAGCGCTAGGGGTGGCAATCAGCCCCAGCATTTT. This rearrangement joins TRBV6-1 to TRBJ1-5; perhaps TRBD1 as D (5 bases). V gave up 8 bases and J gave up 2 bases, with 10 bases separating them. In germline, CDR1 is MNHNS, CDR2 SASEGT. The CDR3 has 13 residues.

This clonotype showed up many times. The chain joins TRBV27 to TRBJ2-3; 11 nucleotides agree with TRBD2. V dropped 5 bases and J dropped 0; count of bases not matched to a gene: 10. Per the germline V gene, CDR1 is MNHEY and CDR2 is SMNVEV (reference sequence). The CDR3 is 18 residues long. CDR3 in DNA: TGTGCCAGCAGTAATCTCCTAGCGGGAGGATGGAGCACAGATACGCAGTATTTT. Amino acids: CASSNLLAGGWSTDTQYF.

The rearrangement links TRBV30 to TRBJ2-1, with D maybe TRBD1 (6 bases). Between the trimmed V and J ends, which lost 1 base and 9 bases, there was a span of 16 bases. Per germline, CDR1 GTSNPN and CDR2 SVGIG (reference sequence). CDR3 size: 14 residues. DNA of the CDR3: TGTGCCTGGAGTGCCGGACAGTCTTCTTCTGAGCAGTTCTTC. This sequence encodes CAWSAGQSSSEQFF. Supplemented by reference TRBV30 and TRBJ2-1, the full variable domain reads SQTIHQWPATLVQPVGSPLSLECTVEGTSNPNLYWYRQAAGRGLQLLFYSVGIGQISSEVPQNLSASRPQDRQFILSSKKLLLSDSGFYLCAWSAGQSSSEQFFGPGTRLTVL.

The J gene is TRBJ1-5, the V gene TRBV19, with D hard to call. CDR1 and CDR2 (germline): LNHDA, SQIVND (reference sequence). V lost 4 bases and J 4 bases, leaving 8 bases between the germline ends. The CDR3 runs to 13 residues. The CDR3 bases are TGTGCCAGTAGTACACAGAAGAATCAGCCCCAGCATTTT. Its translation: CASSTQKNQPQHF.

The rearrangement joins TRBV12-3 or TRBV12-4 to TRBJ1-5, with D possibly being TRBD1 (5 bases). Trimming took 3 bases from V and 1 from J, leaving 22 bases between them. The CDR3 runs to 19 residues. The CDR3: CASSFVGPLRGGSNQPQHF. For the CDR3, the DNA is TGTGCCAGCAGTTTTGTCGGTCCTCTCCGGGGGGGAAGCAATCAGCCCCAGCATTTT.

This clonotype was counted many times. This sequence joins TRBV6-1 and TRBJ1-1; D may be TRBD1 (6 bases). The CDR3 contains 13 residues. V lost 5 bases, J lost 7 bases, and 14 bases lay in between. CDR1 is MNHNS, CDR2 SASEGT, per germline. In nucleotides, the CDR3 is TGTGCCAGCAGTTTCCTCGGACAGATTGAAGCTTTCTTT. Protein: CASSFLGQIEAFF.